The clone carrying this T cell receptor (beta chain) was seen repeatedly, ten times or more. These data originate in a study of metastatic and nonmetastatic thyroid tumors. In the study overall: Repertoire comparison spanned blood and tumor or nodule tissue of malignant and benign thyroid patients.

The V gene lost 5 bases and the J gene lost 1 base, with 12 bases spanning the gap. Germline CDR1 is DFQATT and CDR2 is SNEGSKA (reference sequence). The CDR3 is made up of 14 amino acids. Authors' processing steps: CDR3 differences across clinicopathological groups were used to build a distant-metastasis classifier for papillary thyroid cancer. TCRdb redid the clone calls on the PCR reads using MiXCR. TCRdb's processing, not the study's, gives the V and J calls here. The table has tens of thousands of clones, roughly 15% seen once; the top ten hold about 7%. Until they underwent thyroid surgery, no patient had received any treatment.

The chain joins TRBV20-1 to TRBJ1-3; D unresolved. This TCR was recovered from a female donor with papillary thyroid cancer or a benign thyroid nodule (not recorded which). Some clones in this sample may be carry-over from other donors' samples. Sequencing input: blood. As DNA, the CDR3 is TGCAGTGCTCGAACGCCGGCGTCTGGAAACACCATATATTTT. This codes for CSARTPASGNTIYF.